This T cell receptor beta chain was observed in a study of monozygotic twins with inflammatory bowel disease (dated by TCRdb to between 2018 and 2021). Some background on the complete study: In total, approximately 30 monozygotic twin pairs made up the full study: 19 Danish pairs, all IBD-discordant, plus nine German pairs, of which four were IBD-concordant and five were IBD-discordant. Within discordant pairs, disease-associated traits were sought mainly by comparing IBD patients with their genetically identical healthy co-twins. Each individual had, on average, about 151 000 unique TCRalpha sequences and 181 000 unique TCRbeta sequences available for analysis.

From each donor, an approximately 2.5 ml peripheral blood sample was drawn into PAXgene tubes and stored at -80 degrees C. Total RNA was isolated from whole blood with the PAXgene blood miRNA kit on an automated QIAcube, without T cell sorting. Deep TCRalpha and TCRbeta repertoire profiling with unique molecular barcoding was performed on peripheral blood of monozygotic twin pairs concordant or discordant for inflammatory bowel disease. For every twin pair, smoking habits were documented, and each individual was categorised as a current, former or never smoker. On this clonotype itself: Its antigen target is currently unknown.

The receptor library was made with 5' RACE. The input for every TCR library was 3500 ng of total RNA. For each sample, cDNA was synthesized in eight separate reactions using SMARTScribe reverse transcriptase. Unique molecular identifiers containing a 6-nucleotide sample barcode were introduced through template switching during cDNA synthesis. TCRalpha and TCRbeta cDNA was amplified by two nested PCRs of approximately 17 and 9 cycles, with bead purification after each PCR. Before amplification, cDNA was treated with uracil DNA-glycosylase and purified using the QIAquick PCR purification kit. The second PCR was the step at which Illumina TruSeq-compatible adapters and sample-specific barcodes were added. Library quality and concentration were assessed using TapeStation and Qubit, and about 5 ng of each library was pooled. Sequencing of pooled libraries was carried out on an Illumina HiSeq2500 single-index Rapid Run using 2 x 100 bp reads and custom sequencing primers. As for the original processing: MiGEC version 1.2.6 was used for UMI-based consensus assembly, which corrected PCR and sequencing errors. MiXCR version 2.1.1 handled V(D)J alignment, clonotype assembly and CDR3 extraction. To normalise gene usage, clonotype sharing and MAIT/NKT TCR abundance, the top 1000, 10 000 and 20 000 clonotypes in each sample were analysed. Diversity was computed as the inverse Simpson index with the vegan R package after downsampling to 27 000 UMIs. Paired Mann-Whitney U tests were applied to discordant twin pairs, with Benjamini-Hochberg correction for multiple testing. TCRdb reprocessed the reads; each CDR3 protein sequence makes one entry, and DNA is unavailable. TCRdb, not the original authors, processed these V and J calls. The sample table includes around 380,000 distinct CDR3 sequences. The ten largest clones capture around 2.5% of the sample.

Broader findings and caveats from the paper: Repertoire similarity did not differ between concordant and discordant twins, which could be due to limited statistical power. Differing immunosuppressive treatments among patients may have added background noise and inter-individual variability to the repertoires. Distinction between different T cell subtypes could not be achieved in the analysis. Measured by the inverse Simpson index, TCRbeta repertoire diversity was lower in IBD patients than in their healthy co-twins. Compared with healthy twins, IBD patients had fewer clonotypes in common with other individuals, a difference most pronounced in patients showing signs of disease activity. No single strong signal or clonotype linked to IBD turned up in the results, so the idea that one exists was not supported.

From cysteine to phenylalanine, the CDR3 is 15 amino acids long. The entry carries no DNA sequence. The sequence came from a human donor with ulcerative colitis or Crohn's disease, or a healthy co-twin of an affected twin (not recorded which). Recombination linked TRBV12-3 or TRBV12-4 to TRBJ1-3; TCRdb's D call of TRBD1 is untestable without DNA. The source material was blood. CDR3 reads: CASSRTGASGNTIYF.